This is a list of T cell receptor beta chains from one sample in a study of T-cell memory formation after mild COVID-19. TCRdb re-called the 5' RACE reads through MiXCR, storing one row per CDR3 protein. The repertoire holds roughly 340,000 distinct CDR3 sequences, with approximately 16% as singletons. The sequenced sample consisted of PBMCs or a T cell subset sorted from them (not recorded which). All receptors derive from a man in his late teens or twenties who had mild COVID-19 (a few samples of this study predate the infection). Cell type and time point are not known. CDR3s include the opening cysteine and the closing phenylalanine or tryptophan. A D gene is named only where the DNA matches it firmly. Some rows mark clone size as missing; the rest say once, few, many or name a class of expanded clone.

v_gene,d_gene,len,j_gene,abundance,CDR3aa,CDR3nt
TRBV7-6,TRBD2,17,TRBJ2-3,-,CASSAGLAGPRGDTQYF,TGTGCCAGCAGCGCCGGACTAGCGGGACCCCGTGGAGATACGCAGTATTTT
TRBV6-4,TRBD2,16,TRBJ2-1,-,CASSDWASGDYNEQFF,TGTGCCAGCAGCGATTGGGCTAGCGGGGACTACAATGAGCAGTTCTTC
TRBV12-3/TRBV12-4,-,13,TRBJ1-3,few,CASSLIRGNTIYF,TGTGCCAGCAGTTTGATTCGTGGAAACACCATATATTTT
TRBV6-5,TRBD1,15,TRBJ2-7,-,CASSAGTGLFYEQYF,TGTGCCAGCAGTGCCGGGACAGGGCTCTTCTACGAGCAGTACTTC
TRBV3-1,-,14,TRBJ1-1,-,CASSLRDASTEAFF,TGTGCCAGCAGCCTTCGGGACGCGAGCACTGAAGCTTTCTTT
TRBV12-3/TRBV12-4,-,12,TRBJ2-2,-,CASRGRTGELFF,TGTGCCAGCAGGGGTAGGACCGGGGAGCTGTTTTTT
TRBV20-1,-,12,TRBJ1-2,few,CSARTAFYGYTF,TGCAGTGCTAGGACGGCCTTCTATGGCTACACCTTC
TRBV5-1,-,14,TRBJ2-5,-,CASSVGQFQETQYF,TGCGCCAGCAGCGTAGGACAGTTCCAAGAGACCCAGTACTTC
TRBV6-5,TRBD1,15,TRBJ2-1,few,CASSPRQGPTYEQFF,TGTGCCAGCAGTCCCAGACAGGGGCCGACCTATGAGCAGTTCTTC
TRBV5-1,-,16,TRBJ2-1,-,CASSLAAVGSYNEQFF,TGCGCCAGCAGCTTGGCGGCAGTCGGCTCCTACAATGAGCAGTTCTTC
TRBV24-1,-,14,TRBJ1-2,few,CATSDPDRSYGYTF,TGTGCCACCAGTGATCCCGACAGATCTTATGGCTACACCTTC
TRBV4-1,-,21,TRBJ1-5,few,CASSHTTGGTSLNRLMSPQHF,TGCGCCAGCAGCCATACGACAGGAGGAACCTCTCTAAACAGGCTAATGTCGCCCCAGCATTTT
TRBV20-1,-,13,TRBJ1-5,few,CSAIRGSNQPQHF,TGCAGTGCTATTCGCGGGAGCAATCAGCCCCAGCATTTT
TRBV2,-,13,TRBJ2-1,-,CASRGLSYNEQFF,TGTGCCAGCAGGGGACTCTCCTACAATGAGCAGTTCTTC
TRBV25-1,-,15,TRBJ2-7,-,CASSVSGYSSYEQYF,TGTGCCAGCAGTGTGTCTGGATACAGCTCCTACGAGCAGTACTTC
TRBV20-1,-,13,TRBJ2-7,-,CSARPGETYEQYF,TGCAGTGCTAGACCGGGGGAAACCTACGAGCAGTACTTC
TRBV13,-,11,TRBJ1-2,-,CASSLSNGYTF,TGTGCCAGCAGCTTGTCGAATGGCTACACCTTC
TRBV20-1,TRBD2,18,TRBJ2-4,-,CSARDIDRTSGQHLIQYF,TGCAGTGCTAGAGATATTGATCGGACTAGCGGCCAACATTTAATTCAGTACTTC
TRBV5-4,-,13,TRBJ1-1,few,CASSPRTNTEAFF,TGTGCCAGCAGCCCACGGACGAACACTGAAGCTTTCTTT
TRBV5-1,TRBD1,14,TRBJ1-2,few,CASTYVDRDYGYTF,TGCGCCAGCACCTACGTGGACAGGGACTATGGCTACACCTTC
TRBV28,-,12,TRBJ1-6,-,CASSLVGGALHF,TGTGCCAGCAGCCTGGTAGGGGGGGCCCTCCACTTT
TRBV4-1,-,13,TRBJ1-2,few,CASSQEMTHGYTF,TGCGCCAGCAGCCAAGAAATGACGCATGGCTACACCTTC
TRBV6-2/TRBV6-3,-,16,TRBJ2-1,-,CASSYSTIRQYNEQFF,TGTGCCAGCAGTTACTCGACCATCCGTCAATACAATGAGCAGTTCTTC
TRBV9,TRBD1,15,TRBJ2-3,-,CASSTTGGSADTQYF,TGTGCCAGCAGCACCACAGGGGGCTCAGCAGATACGCAGTATTTT
TRBV19,TRBD2,17,TRBJ2-3,-,CASSAFLLAGGTDTQYF,TGTGCCAGTAGTGCTTTTCTCCTAGCGGGGGGCACAGATACGCAGTATTTT